Listed here is a single T cell receptor beta chain. What it binds is not known. The record originates from a study of T-cell reconstitution after alpha-beta-depleted transplantation in children. This CDR3 has 9 residues. The V gene's germline CDR1 is MGHDK and CDR2 SYGVNS. Findings of the study overall: Newly generated T cells supplied most T-cell counts and diversity one year post-transplant. Recipient T cells and thymic progenitors that survived were the source of the high TCRbeta diversity seen at day 60 in some patients. Several hundred rapidly expanded clones from non-depleted graft cells reportedly supplied alpha-beta T cells about two months post-transplant.

Construction of the TCRbeta library involved unique molecular identifiers. In TCRdb, the PCR reads were re-called with MiXCR into one record per CDR3 protein. This sample has around 270,000 distinct CDR3 sequences, with nearly 8% found just once. The source material was peripheral blood, sampled 360 days after TCRalphabeta/CD19-depleted stem cell transplant. V and J are TRBV25-1 and TRBJ2-2, with D tentatively TRBD2 (5 bases). The clonotype was recovered from a female patient aged 2-15 years who had a stem cell transplant for Fanconi anemia, so the T cells may come from the graft donor. The CDR3 spells CGEPGELFF. CDR3 coding DNA: TGTGGGGAGCCCGGGGAGCTGTTTTTT. Using reference TRBV25-1 and TRBJ2-2 for the parts outside the CDR3, the full variable domain is EADIYQTPRYLVIGTGKKITLECSQTMGHDKMYWYQQDPGMELHLIHYSYGVNSTEKGDLSSESTVSRIRTEHFPLTLESARPSHTSQYLCGEPGELFFGEGSRLTVL.